Below are 8 T cell receptor beta chains sequenced from a single sample in a study of graft-versus-host responses after intestinal transplantation. For these TCRs, the target antigens are not known. The data were produced by immunoSEQ multiplex PCR, yet TCRdb's version contains in-frame clones alone and is incomplete. The profile shows 90,000 to 150,000 clones, about 93% of them singletons. The sequencing used unstimulated CD4+ T cells sorted from spleen or lymph node cells, collected before intestinal transplant. All receptors derive from a human donor who received an intestinal transplant.

The rearrangement joins TRBV6-6 to TRBJ1-4; no reliable D call. Germline V gene lookup returns CDR1 MNHNY and CDR2 SVGAGI (reference sequence). The length of the CDR3 is 14 residues. The germline V and J ends were trimmed by 7 bases and 4 bases, with 13 bases remaining between them. This CDR3 reads CASTPRRINEKLFF. CDR3 sequence (DNA): TGTGCCAGCACCCCCCGGCGTATTAATGAAAAACTGTTTTTT.

The gene calls are TRBV5-6 and TRBJ2-1, with 8 bases lining up with TRBD2. Germline CDR1 reads SGHDT; CDR2 reads YYEEEE. With 4 bases clipped from V and 7 bases from J, the junction kept 13 bases outside the gene matches. This CDR3 is 16 amino acids long. In nucleotides, the CDR3 is TGTGCCAGCAGCCCGCTCGGGGAGCGGGAGCGAAATGAGCAGTTCTTC. It specifies CASSPLGERERNEQFF. Full variable domain (outside the CDR3, taken from reference TRBV5-6 and TRBJ2-1): DAGVTQSPTHLIKTRGQQVTLRCSPKSGHDTVSWYQQALGQGPQFIFQYYEEEERQRGNFPDRFSGHQFPNYSSELNVNALLLGDSALYLCASSPLGERERNEQFFGPGTRLTVL.

The chain couples TRBV28 to TRBJ1-3; no clear D. V shed 6 bases and J shed 2 bases, with 17 bases lying between them. Germline CDR1 MDHEN, CDR2 SYDVKM. The CDR3 extends over 16 amino acids. The CDR3 loop reads CASRYRFSQPGNTIYF. DNA for the CDR3: TGTGCCAGCAGGTATAGATTTAGTCAACCTGGAAACACCATATATTTT. Complete variable domain (other parts from reference TRBV28 and TRBJ1-3): DVKVTQSSRYLVKRTGEKVFLECVQDMDHENMFWYRQDPGLGLRLIYFSYDVKMKEKGDIPEGYSVSREKKERFSLILESASTNQTSMYLCASRYRFSQPGNTIYFGEGSWLTVV.

The V gene is TRBV6-6, the J gene TRBJ1-6; TRBD1 agrees at 7 bases. The CDR3 covers 14 residues. Trimming at V came to 5 bases and at J to 5 bases, leaving 3 bases not matched to a gene. Germline CDR1 MNHNY, CDR2 SVGAGI (reference sequence). The CDR3 DNA is TGTGCCAGCAGTCCGGGACAGCATAATTCACCCCTCCACTTT. This translates into CASSPGQHNSPLHF.

V usage is TRBV10-1 and J usage is TRBJ2-1; D call uncertain. The CDR3 has 15 amino acids. Germline loops: CDR1 WNHNN, CDR2 SYGVQD (reference sequence). V lost 8 bases and J 2 bases, leaving 16 bases between the germline ends. In nucleotides, the CDR3 is TGCGCCAGCCCGCCCCAGCTTCGTCCCTACAATGAGCAGTTCTTC. As protein: CASPPQLRPYNEQFF.

This chain connects TRBV18 to TRBJ2-3, with D tentatively TRBD2 (6 bases). Germline loops: CDR1 KGHSH, CDR2 LQKENI. This CDR3 is built from 14 residues. The ends were cut back, 4 bases at V and 4 bases at J, with 12 bases in the middle. The CDR3 region has the DNA TGTGCCAGCTCACTTCAGGCGGGGCCAGATACGCAGTATTTT. This translates into CASSLQAGPDTQYF.

The chain uses TRBV11-1 and TRBJ1-1, with D hard to call. Germline CDR1 and CDR2: SGHAT and FQDESV (reference sequence). Trimming removed 5 bases from V and 3 bases from J, with 16 bases in between. This CDR3 region has 15 residues. In DNA, the CDR3 is TGTGCCAGCAGCGAAAGACGGGAGGGTCACACTGAAGCTTTCTTT. This gives the protein CASSERREGHTEAFF. The complete variable domain, with remaining parts taken from reference TRBV11-1 and TRBJ1-1, reads EAEVAQSPRYKITEKSQAVAFWCDPISGHATLYWYRQILGQGPELLVQFQDESVVDDSQLPKDRFSAERLKGVDSTLKIQPAELGDSAMYLCASSERREGHTEAFFGQGTRLTVV.

In its sample, this clone was seen a few times. J is TRBJ2-7 and V is TRBV28; D unresolved. The CDR3 extends over 15 amino acids. The germline gives CDR1 MDHEN, CDR2 SYDVKM. Trimming took off 5 bases at V and 3 bases at J, with 17 bases between the two ends. This chain's CDR3 is CASSIIGRRNYEQYF. CDR3 DNA sequence: TGTGCCAGCAGTATTATTGGACGTCGGAACTACGAGCAGTACTTC.